The clone carrying this T cell receptor beta chain was counted a few times. The sample belongs to a study of blood T cell repertoires in COVID-19. Study overall: Acute-phase and convalescent COVID-19 samples originated in the United States, Italy and Spain.

The table came from immunoSEQ multiplex PCR; TCRdb's copy has only in-frame clones and leaves some out. The sample has more than 80,000 clones, 80% seen once. Germline CDR1 and CDR2: SGHDT and YYEEEE. J lost 8 bases, V lost 0 bases, and 10 bases had no gene match. The CDR3 covers 15 residues. Material: peripheral blood. The rearrangement joins TRBV5-6 to TRBJ1-2; 7 bases fit TRBD1. The source is a human donor in a cohort sampled during active COVID-19. CDR3 sequence reads: CASSLAGRGALGYTF. The CDR3 DNA sequence: TGTGCCAGCAGCTTGGCAGGCAGGGGGGCGTTAGGCTACACCTTC. Supplemented by reference TRBV5-6 and TRBJ1-2, the full variable domain reads DAGVTQSPTHLIKTRGQQVTLRCSPKSGHDTVSWYQQALGQGPQFIFQYYEEEERQRGNFPDRFSGHQFPNYSSELNVNALLLGDSALYLCASSLAGRGALGYTFGSGTRLTVV.